The 7 T cell receptor beta chains presented below share a single source sample, sequenced in a study of cytomegalovirus exposure and HLA in healthy donors. PCR primers comprised 60 Vbeta and 13 Jbeta primers. Repertoires were generated with immunoSEQ multiplex PCR, while TCRdb's copy carries only in-frame clones and drops some. The sample lists approximately 150,000 clones, around 85% seen once, with about 2% in the top ten. Sample: PBMCs. Source of these receptors: a male donor in good health and CMV-seronegative.

The V gene is TRBV6-1, the J gene TRBJ2-1; maybe TRBD2 (6 bases). This CDR3 has 14 residues. The germline V gene has CDR1 MNHNS and CDR2 SASEGT. V was cut by 8 bases and J by 7 bases, with 18 bases left in between. DNA of the CDR3: TGTGCCAGCGGACCCTCGAGACTAGGGAATGAGCAGTTCTTC. Translating it yields CASGPSRLGNEQFF.

This clone was found a few times. V is TRBV7-2 and J is TRBJ2-1; 13 bases line up with TRBD2. Trimming at V came to 3 bases and at J to 1 base, leaving 6 bases not matched to a gene. The CDR3 is 18 amino acids. Per germline, CDR1 SGHTA and CDR2 FQGNSA. In DNA, the CDR3 is TGTGCCAGCAGCTTCCGGAGACTAGCGGGGGGTTCCTACAATGAGCAGTTCTTC. Residues: CASSFRRLAGGSYNEQFF.

This clone has a handful of counts. J is TRBJ2-7 and V is TRBV5-1, with TRBD1 identical over 7 bases. This CDR3 is 14 amino acids long. Germline-derived CDR1 and CDR2 are SGHRS and YFSETQ. J was trimmed by 3 bases and V by 4 bases; bases with no gene match: 7. CDR3 sequence: CASSPRDRVYEQYF. CDR3 coding DNA: TGCGCCAGCAGCCCCCGGGACAGAGTCTACGAGCAGTACTTC.

This chain uses TRBV7-8 with TRBJ2-1; 10 nucleotides agree with TRBD1. CDR3 length equals 15 residues. Germline V CDR1 and CDR2: SGHVS, FQNEAQ. V lost 2 bases and J lost 6; bases outside the gene matches: 4. The CDR3 bases are TGTGCCAGCAGCTTACTTGGGACAGGGGCCAATGAGCAGTTCTTC. Translating gives CASSLLGTGANEQFF.

The chain couples TRBV6-5 to TRBJ1-5; 7 bases agree with TRBD1. This CDR3 has 14 amino acids. Germline lookup yields CDR1 MNHEY and CDR2 SVGAGI. V was pared by 7 bases and J by 5 bases, with 8 bases of the junction left unmatched. For the CDR3, the DNA is TGTGCCAGCAAAGGGGGGCAGGGGGATCAGCCCCAGCATTTT. This translates into CASKGGQGDQPQHF.

This chain's CDR3 is CASSVGPGRGTYNEQFF. Written as DNA, the CDR3 is TGTGCCAGCAGCGTCGGGCCTGGGCGGGGGACTTACAATGAGCAGTTCTTC. This rearrangement joins TRBV13 to TRBJ2-1, with 7 bases that match TRBD2. The ends lost 5 bases at V and 4 bases at J; junction bases unmatched: 14. This CDR3 contains 17 residues. The germline CDR1 and CDR2 sequences are PRHDT and FYEKMQ (reference sequence). Looking up the rest from reference TRBV13 and TRBJ2-1 gives the full variable domain: AAGVIQSPRHLIKEKRETATLKCYPIPRHDTVYWYQQGPGQDPQFLISFYEKMQSDKGSIPDRFSAQQFSDYHSELNMSSLELGDSALYFCASSVGPGRGTYNEQFFGPGTRLTVL.

This clone was detected once. This chain joins TRBV7-9 and TRBJ2-7, with 8 bases identical to TRBD1. With V trimmed by 5 bases and J by 3 bases, 9 bases remained unmatched. The germline V gene has CDR1 SEHNR and CDR2 FQNEAQ (reference sequence). The CDR3 totals 15 residues. This CDR3 is CASSTAGTGFYEQYF. The CDR3 DNA sequence: TGTGCCAGCAGCACGGCCGGGACAGGCTTCTACGAGCAGTACTTC.